This TCR beta chain was identified in a study of memory CD4+ T cells and cytomegalovirus serostatus. The CDR3 length is 14 residues. V was clipped by 7 bases and J by 3 bases, with 15 bases between them. The germline V gene has CDR1 SQVTM and CDR2 ANQGSEA. Only in-frame clones appear in the TCRdb table, and some are missing; sequencing was by immunoSEQ multiplex PCR. The table records about 43,000 clones, roughly 80% of them present only once. The sort gate was single viable CD3+CD4+CD8-CD45RO+ cells for memory CD4+ T cells. This clonotype was sampled from an adult in good health and CMV-seronegative. This chain links TRBV29-1 with TRBJ1-4, with D possibly TRBD1 on 5 matching bases. Sequencing was carried out using memory CD4+ T cells from blood. This chain's CDR3 is CSADAGRSNEKLFF. CDR3 DNA: TGCAGCGCCGATGCAGGGCGGTCTAATGAAAAACTGTTTTTT.